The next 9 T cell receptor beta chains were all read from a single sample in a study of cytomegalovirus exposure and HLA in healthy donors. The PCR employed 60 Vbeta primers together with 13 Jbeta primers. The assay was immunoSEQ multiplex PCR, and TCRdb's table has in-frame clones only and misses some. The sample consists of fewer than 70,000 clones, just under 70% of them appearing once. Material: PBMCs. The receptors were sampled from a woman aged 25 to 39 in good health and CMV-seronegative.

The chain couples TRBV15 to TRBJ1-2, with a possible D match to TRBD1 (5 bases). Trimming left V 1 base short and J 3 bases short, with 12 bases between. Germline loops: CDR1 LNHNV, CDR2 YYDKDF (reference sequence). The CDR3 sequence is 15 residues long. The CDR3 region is CATSRASVGHYGYTF. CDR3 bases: TGTGCCACCAGCAGAGCGTCGGTGGGGCACTATGGCTACACCTTC.

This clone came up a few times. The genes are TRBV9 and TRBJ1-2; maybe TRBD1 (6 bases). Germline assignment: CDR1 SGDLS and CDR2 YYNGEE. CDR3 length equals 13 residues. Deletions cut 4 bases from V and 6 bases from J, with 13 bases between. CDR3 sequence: CASSKQGDDGYTF. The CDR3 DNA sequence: TGTGCCAGCAGCAAACAGGGTGACGATGGCTACACCTTC.

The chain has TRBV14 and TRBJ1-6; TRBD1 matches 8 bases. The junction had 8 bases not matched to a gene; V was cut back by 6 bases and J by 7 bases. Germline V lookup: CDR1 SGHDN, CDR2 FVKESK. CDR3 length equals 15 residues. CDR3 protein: CASRSDRVGNSPLHF. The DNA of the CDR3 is TGTGCCAGCAGGTCGGACAGGGTTGGGAATTCACCCCTCCACTTT.

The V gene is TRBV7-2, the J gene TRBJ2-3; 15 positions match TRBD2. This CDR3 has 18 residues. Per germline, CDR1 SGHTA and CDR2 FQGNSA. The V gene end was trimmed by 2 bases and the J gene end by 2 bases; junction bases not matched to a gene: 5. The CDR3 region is CASSLWGLAGGDTDTQYF. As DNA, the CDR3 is TGTGCCAGCAGCTTATGGGGACTAGCGGGGGGCGACACAGATACGCAGTATTTT.

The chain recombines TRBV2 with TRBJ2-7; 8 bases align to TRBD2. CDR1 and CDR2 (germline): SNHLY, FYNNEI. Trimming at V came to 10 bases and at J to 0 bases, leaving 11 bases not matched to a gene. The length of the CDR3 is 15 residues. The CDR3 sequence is CATTSERSSSYEQYF. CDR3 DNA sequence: TGTGCCACGACTAGCGAACGTTCAAGCTCCTACGAGCAGTACTTC.

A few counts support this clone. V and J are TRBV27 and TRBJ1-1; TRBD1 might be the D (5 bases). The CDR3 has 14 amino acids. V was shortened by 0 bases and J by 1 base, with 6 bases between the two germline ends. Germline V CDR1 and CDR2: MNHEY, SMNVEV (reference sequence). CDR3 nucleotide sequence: TGTGCCAGCAGTTTATCGCAGGGGAACACTGAAGCTTTCTTT. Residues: CASSLSQGNTEAFF.

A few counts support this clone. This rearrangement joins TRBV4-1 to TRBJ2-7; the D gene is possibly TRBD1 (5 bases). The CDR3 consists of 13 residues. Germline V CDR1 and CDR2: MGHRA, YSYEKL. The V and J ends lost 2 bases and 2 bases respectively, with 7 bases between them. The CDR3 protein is CASSQRQTYEQYF. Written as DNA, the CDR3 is TGCGCCAGCAGCCAACGACAGACCTACGAGCAGTACTTC.

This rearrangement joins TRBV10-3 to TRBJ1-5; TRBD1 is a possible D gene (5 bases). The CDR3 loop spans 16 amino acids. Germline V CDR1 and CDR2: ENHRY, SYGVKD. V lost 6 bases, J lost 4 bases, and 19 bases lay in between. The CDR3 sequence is CAISPARDSVNQPQHF. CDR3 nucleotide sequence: TGTGCCATCAGCCCCGCCCGTGACAGTGTGAATCAGCCCCAGCATTTT.

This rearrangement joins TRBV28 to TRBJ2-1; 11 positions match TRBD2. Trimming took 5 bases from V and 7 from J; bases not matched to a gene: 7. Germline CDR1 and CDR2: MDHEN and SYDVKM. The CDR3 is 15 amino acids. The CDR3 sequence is CASSKLAGVSNEQFF. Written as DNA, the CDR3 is TGTGCCAGCAGTAAACTAGCGGGGGTTAGTAATGAGCAGTTCTTC.